The rows below give T cell receptor beta chains drawn from one sample of a study of blood T cell repertoires in COVID-19. Sequencing used immunoSEQ multiplex PCR; TCRdb keeps in-frame clones, though not all of them. The sample records about 250,000 clones, more than 75% being singletons. What was sequenced was PBMCs or T cells enriched from blood (not recorded which). These receptor sequences come from a woman aged 45-59 years who had been exposed to COVID-19. Both conserved end residues are part of each CDR3. The order of the fields is J gene, V gene, clone size, D gene, CDR3 DNA, CDR3 protein. The D gene is left open where the match is weak. The size entry is marked missing in some rows and otherwise reads once, few, many or a size class.

TRBJ1-4,TRBV27,-,-,TGTGCCAGCAGTGCCGACTTAGCTAATGAAAAACTGTTTTTT,CASSADLANEKLFF
TRBJ2-3,TRBV7-8,-,TRBD1,TGTGCCAGCAGGTCCCTCCGGGACAGGGGGCCTAGCACAGATACGCAGTATTTT,CASRSLRDRGPSTDTQYF
TRBJ1-1,TRBV5-1,-,-,TGCGCCAGCAGCTTGACAGATCTGTCTGAAGCTTTCTTT,CASSLTDLSEAFF
TRBJ2-3,TRBV7-9,-,-,TGTGCCAGCAGCGCCATACTAGAAGGTGGTACAGATACGCAGTATTTT,CASSAILEGGTDTQYF
TRBJ1-5,TRBV19,-,-,TGTGCCAGCAACCCCCAGGGCAGTCAGCCCCAGCATTTT,CASNPQGSQPQHF
TRBJ2-3,TRBV5-1,-,TRBD2,TGCGCCAGCAGCCCTGCTTCGGGGGGTAGCACAGATACGCAGTATTTT,CASSPASGGSTDTQYF
TRBJ1-3,TRBV19,-,-,TGTGCCAGTAGGAGTCGGGGTTTCTCTGGAAACACCATATATTTT,CASRSRGFSGNTIYF
TRBJ1-1,TRBV18,-,-,TGTGCCAGCTCACCAAATTTCCGGGGGGAGATGAACACTGAAGCTTTCTTT,CASSPNFRGEMNTEAFF
TRBJ2-7,TRBV7-8,few,TRBD2,TGTGCCAGCAGCCCGTATCGGAGCGGGGCTAACATACCCTCCTACGAGCAGTACTTC,CASSPYRSGANIPSYEQYF
TRBJ1-5,TRBV10-1,-,-,TGCGCCAGCAGTGGGACAGGCAATCAGCCCCAGCATTTT,CASSGTGNQPQHF
TRBJ1-5,TRBV9,-,TRBD1,TGTGCCAGCACCACCGAGGACAGGGGGTTCCATAGCAATCAGCCCCAGCATTTT,CASTTEDRGFHSNQPQHF
TRBJ1-3,TRBV14,-,-,TGTGCCAGCGCCGGACAGCCCTCTGGAAACACCATATATTTT,CASAGQPSGNTIYF
TRBJ2-5,TRBV12-3/TRBV12-4,once,-,TGTGCCAGCAGAAGCGGAGCCGAAGAGACCCAGTACTTC,CASRSGAEETQYF
TRBJ1-6,TRBV6-5,once,-,TGTGCCAGCAGCCAGGGACATCTAAGGGACCTCCACTTT,CASSQGHLRDLHF
TRBJ2-4,TRBV21-1,once,-,TGTGCCAGCAGCAAAGTTGAGGGGGTTGGAAACATTCAGTACTTC,CASSKVEGVGNIQYF
TRBJ2-7,TRBV18,-,TRBD1,TGTGCCAGCTCACCGGACGTATCGAGGGGGCTTGAGCAGTACTTC,CASSPDVSRGLEQYF
TRBJ1-2,TRBV6-5,-,TRBD1,TGTGCCAGCAAGGGACAGGGGCACTATGGCTACACCTTC,CASKGQGHYGYTF
TRBJ1-2,TRBV29-1,-,-,TGCAGCGCCCAGGCCTTCTATGGCTACACCTTC,CSAQAFYGYTF
TRBJ2-7,TRBV28,-,-,TGTGCCAGCAGTTTGAGGACAAACTACGAGCAGTACTTC,CASSLRTNYEQYF
TRBJ2-6,TRBV9,-,TRBD1,TGTGCCAGCAGCCCAAGGACAGGACCCGGGGCCAACGTCCTGACTTTC,CASSPRTGPGANVLTF
TRBJ2-6,TRBV2,-,TRBD1,TGTGCCAGATTAGACAGGGTCTCAACTGGGGCCAACGTCCTGACTTTC,CARLDRVSTGANVLTF
TRBJ1-2,TRBV27,once,TRBD1,TGTGCCACCGGACCCGACAGGGCTGGAGGCTACACCTTC,CATGPDRAGGYTF
TRBJ2-1,TRBV25-1,-,-,TGTGCCGGCCGGAGATTATACAATGAGCAGTTCTTC,CAGRRLYNEQFF
TRBJ1-1,TRBV5-1,-,-,TGCGCCAGCAGCTCCTCCGTGGGAGGGGCTACTGAAGCTTTCTTT,CASSSSVGGATEAFF
TRBJ1-1,TRBV4-3,few,TRBD1,TGCGCCAGCAGCCAAGCAGGACAGGCCGATGAAGCTTTCTTT,CASSQAGQADEAFF
TRBJ1-1,TRBV5-6,-,-,TGTGCCAGCAGGATCGGGGGAATAGGTGAAGCTTTCTTT,CASRIGGIGEAFF
TRBJ1-1,TRBV11-2,-,-,TGTGCCAGCAGCCGAACAGGGAATAGCGACACTGAAGCTTTCTTT,CASSRTGNSDTEAFF
TRBJ2-7,TRBV4-3,-,-,TGCGCCAGCAGCCAAGGCGGGGGCAGTTCCTACGAGCAGTACTTC,CASSQGGGSSYEQYF
TRBJ1-1,TRBV5-1,-,-,TGCGCCAGCCGACGAGGGTTGAACACTGAAGCTTTCTTT,CASRRGLNTEAFF
TRBJ2-3,TRBV25-1,-,TRBD1,TGTGCCAGCAGTGAACAGGGACAGCCTAAGACAGATACGCAGTATTTT,CASSEQGQPKTDTQYF
TRBJ2-1,TRBV14,-,TRBD2,TGTGCCAGCAGCCCTCTCGGGGGGTCCTACAATGAGCAGTTCTTC,CASSPLGGSYNEQFF
TRBJ1-1,TRBV27,-,-,TGTGCCAGCAGTTTAGGCAGGGTGACTGAAGCTTTCTTT,CASSLGRVTEAFF
TRBJ2-7,TRBV6-5,-,TRBD1,TGTGCCAGCAGAAGGGGGACAGCGGTCGGGGAGCAGTACTTC,CASRRGTAVGEQYF
TRBJ2-3,TRBV7-6,-,-,TGTGCCAGCAGCTTAGGCGGGTCCGCGTGGACTGATACGCAGTATTTT,CASSLGGSAWTDTQYF
TRBJ1-2,TRBV19,-,-,TGTGCCAGCAATCCTAAGGGCAGGGGAGCTAACTATGGCTACACCTTC,CASNPKGRGANYGYTF
TRBJ2-4,TRBV29-1,-,TRBD1,TGCAGCGTACGGACAGGGCCGGGAAACATTCAGTACTTC,CSVRTGPGNIQYF
TRBJ1-3,TRBV12-3/TRBV12-4,-,-,TGTGCCAGCACGGCGGGCTCTGGAAACACCATATATTTT,CASTAGSGNTIYF
TRBJ2-4,TRBV5-5,-,TRBD1,TGTGCCAGCAGCCCGCGGACAGGGTGGTCCAAAAACATTCAGTACTTC,CASSPRTGWSKNIQYF
TRBJ2-3,TRBV10-2,many,TRBD1,TGCGCCAGCCGAACGACAGGGGCGGGGACAGATACGCAGTATTTT,CASRTTGAGTDTQYF
TRBJ2-5,TRBV7-3,once,-,TGTGCCAGCAGCTCTAACACCAGGGAGACCCAGTACTTC,CASSSNTRETQYF
TRBJ1-5,TRBV2,-,-,TGTGCCAGCAGTGAAGAGACTGAAGGAAATCAGCCCCAGCATTTT,CASSEETEGNQPQHF
TRBJ1-2,TRBV5-1,-,-,TGCGCCAGCAGCTTGGCCGCGGGACCACAACTCGAGGGTGGCTACACCTTC,CASSLAAGPQLEGGYTF
TRBJ2-5,TRBV29-1,-,-,TGCAGCGCCCGAGGGGGGGGGCTCGGGGAGACCCAGTACTTC,CSARGGGLGETQYF
TRBJ1-1,TRBV29-1,-,TRBD1,TGCAGCGTTGGTTTGGGACAGACTGAAGCTTTCTTT,CSVGLGQTEAFF
TRBJ1-1,TRBV7-3,few,-,TGTGCCAGCAGCTTAGAGGGTGGGCACACTGAAGCTTTCTTT,CASSLEGGHTEAFF
TRBJ2-7,TRBV5-1,-,-,TGCGCCAGCAGCTTGGTACAGGGTAACTCCTACGAGCAGTACTTC,CASSLVQGNSYEQYF
TRBJ1-2,TRBV13,-,-,TGTGCCAGCACCGTCGGAGAGCCAGGGGCGTATGGCTACACCTTC,CASTVGEPGAYGYTF
TRBJ1-2,TRBV28,-,TRBD1,TGTGCCAGCCAGGGGGTCGGGTATGGCTACACCTTC,CASQGVGYGYTF
TRBJ2-1,TRBV9,-,TRBD2,TGTGCCAGCAGCGTGACTAGCGGGATCAATGAGCAGTTCTTC,CASSVTSGINEQFF
TRBJ1-1,TRBV14,-,-,TGTGCCAGCAGCCAAGCGGGGGGTACTTTCTTT,CASSQAGGTFF